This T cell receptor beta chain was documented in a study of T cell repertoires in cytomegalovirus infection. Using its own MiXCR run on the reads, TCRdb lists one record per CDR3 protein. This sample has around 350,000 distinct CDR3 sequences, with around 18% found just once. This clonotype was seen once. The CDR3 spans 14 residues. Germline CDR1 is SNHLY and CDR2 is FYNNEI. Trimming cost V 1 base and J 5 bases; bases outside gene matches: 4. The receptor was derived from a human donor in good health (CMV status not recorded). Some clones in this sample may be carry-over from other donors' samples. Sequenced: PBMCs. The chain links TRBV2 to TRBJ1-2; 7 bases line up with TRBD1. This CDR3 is CASSEDRGPYGYTF. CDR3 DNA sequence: TGTGCCAGCAGTGAAGACAGGGGCCCTTATGGCTACACCTTC.